The 12 T cell receptor beta chains listed next were all sequenced from one sample in a study of Ad26.COV2.S vaccination and SARS-CoV-2 variants. Here immunoSEQ multiplex PCR was the method, and the copy in TCRdb shows in-frame clones only, minus some. The sample yields about 350,000 clones, about 92% seen once. The sequenced sample was peripheral blood, obtained after recovery from COVID-19. The receptors originated from a human donor who had recovered from COVID-19.

In its sample, this clone was seen once. The J gene is TRBJ2-7, the V gene TRBV6-4; D possibly uses TRBD1 or TRBD2 (5 bases each). V was clipped by 5 bases and J by 2 bases, with 16 bases between them. This CDR3 region has 15 residues. Germline CDR1 reads MRHNA; CDR2 reads SNTAGT. The CDR3 sequence is CASSSSLSGPYEQYF. The CDR3 DNA is TGTGCCAGCAGTTCCTCTCTCTCGGGGCCCTACGAGCAGTACTTC.

The rearrangement joins TRBV19 to TRBJ1-3; D remains unclear. Germline V gene lookup returns CDR1 LNHDA and CDR2 SQIVND (reference sequence). V lost 7 bases, J lost 0 bases, and 4 bases lay in between. The CDR3 is 12 amino acids. CDR3 in amino acids: CASKGSGNTIYF. CDR3 nucleotides: TGTGCCAGTAAAGGCTCTGGAAACACCATATATTTT.

The CDR3, as DNA: TGCGCCAGCAGCTTGGCGGTGAGGACAGGGGGGAATTCACCCCTCCACTTT. Its protein product is CASSLAVRTGGNSPLHF. The chain combines TRBV5-1 with TRBJ1-6; 10 positions agree with TRBD1. This CDR3 has 17 amino acids. The germline V gene encodes CDR1 SGHRS and CDR2 YFSETQ. With 0 bases clipped from V and 7 bases from J, the junction kept 7 bases outside the gene matches.

The rearrangement uses TRBV5-1 and TRBJ2-2; possibly TRBD1 for D (6 bases). CDR1 is SGHRS and CDR2 is YFSETQ in the germline V gene. Trimming removed 1 base at V and 3 bases at J, with 16 bases between. The length of the CDR3 is 17 residues. CDR3 region: CASSLKNRALYTGELFF. CDR3 nucleotides: TGCGCCAGCAGCTTGAAGAACAGGGCCCTCTACACCGGGGAGCTGTTTTTT.

The V gene is TRBV6-6, the J gene TRBJ2-7, with D possibly being TRBD2 (5 bases). The germline CDR1 and CDR2 sequences are MNHNY and SVGAGI (reference sequence). V was trimmed by 8 bases and J by 4 bases, leaving 12 bases between them. The CDR3 has 12 amino acids. The CDR3 loop is CASSRRNYEQYF. The CDR3 DNA reads TGTGCCAGCTCCAGGAGGAATTACGAGCAGTACTTC.

The chain joins TRBV3-1 (or the pseudogene TRBV3-2) to TRBJ2-5, with no clear D. The V gene's germline CDR1 is LGHDT and CDR2 YNNKEL (reference sequence). This CDR3 is built from 16 residues. Between the trimmed V and J ends, which lost 3 bases and 5 bases, there was a span of 19 bases. In nucleotides, the CDR3 is TGTGCCAGCAGCCATTACACGCCACCCACGAGGGAGACCCAGTACTTC. Translated, it gives CASSHYTPPTRETQYF.

This clone was seen once. The chain couples TRBV7-2 to TRBJ2-5; D is possibly TRBD1 (5 bases). The ends were cut back, 5 bases at V and 4 bases at J, with 14 bases in the middle. The CDR3 has 14 residues. CDR1 is SGHTA, CDR2 FQGNSA, per germline. The CDR3 region is CASSPIRQTETQYF. In nucleotides, the CDR3 is TGTGCCAGCAGCCCCATCCGACAGACAGAGACCCAGTACTTC.

The chain has TRBV6-5 and TRBJ2-3, with D possibly being TRBD2 (5 bases). The germline gives CDR1 MNHEY, CDR2 SVGAGI. The V end was cut by 0 bases, the J end by 3 bases, with 10 bases between. There are 15 residues in the CDR3. CDR3 DNA sequence: TGTGCCAGCAGTTACTCTAGGACTCTTACAGATACGCAGTATTTT. This translates into CASSYSRTLTDTQYF.

V and J are TRBV5-1 and TRBJ2-3, with no clear D. Deletions cut 8 bases from V and 0 bases from J, with 16 bases between. The length of the CDR3 is 15 residues. Germline V lookup: CDR1 SGHRS, CDR2 YFSETQ. CDR3 protein: CASALDGTSTDTQYF. The CDR3, as DNA: TGCGCCAGTGCTCTGGACGGAACTAGCACAGATACGCAGTATTTT. The full variable domain, completed using reference TRBV5-1 and TRBJ2-3, is KAGVTQTPRYLIKTRGQQVTLSCSPISGHRSVSWYQQTPGQGLQFLFEYFSETQRNKGNFPGRFSGRQFSNSRSEMNVSTLELGDSALYLCASALDGTSTDTQYFGPGTRLTVL.

The chain uses TRBV5-5 and TRBJ1-2; D not certain. Trimming took 0 bases from V and 3 from J, leaving 18 bases between them. The CDR3 contains 17 residues. CDR1 SGHKS and CDR2 YYEKEE come from the germline V gene (reference sequence). This CDR3 is CASSLVGPTPGDYGYTF. CDR3 DNA sequence: TGTGCCAGCAGCTTGGTTGGTCCCACCCCGGGCGACTATGGCTACACCTTC.

This sequence joins TRBV11-2 and TRBJ1-1; perhaps TRBD1 as D (5 bases). This CDR3 is built from 15 residues. Germline CDR1 and CDR2: SGHAT and FQNNGV. V lost 5 bases and J 2 bases, leaving 15 bases between the germline ends. The CDR3 loop is CASSVRDPFNTEAFF. CDR3 nucleotide sequence: TGTGCCAGCAGCGTCCGGGACCCCTTTAACACTGAAGCTTTCTTT.

CDR3 protein: CASSPRRENSPLHF. CDR3 sequence (DNA): TGTGCCAGCAGTCCCCGCAGGGAAAATTCACCCCTCCACTTT. This rearrangement joins TRBV27 to TRBJ1-6; D might be TRBD1 (5 bases). Germline assignment: CDR1 MNHEY and CDR2 SMNVEV (reference sequence). The length of the CDR3 is 14 residues. Trimming pared 5 bases from V and 7 bases from J, leaving 12 bases between.